This T cell receptor (beta chain) appears in the sequencing data of a study of blood T cell repertoires in COVID-19. On the study more broadly: The study drew acute and convalescent COVID-19 samples from the United States, Italy and Spain. T cells, B-cell-depleted T cells, or PBMCs provided the cDNA or gDNA that served as material.

Seattle participants joined during active infection and were tracked over time. In the original workflow: It was from reference gene primer amplification that nucleated cell counts were estimated. Libraries were prepared by immunoSEQ multiplex PCR; TCRdb keeps only in-frame clonotypes and omits some of them. The DNA gave D and trimming, while V, J and clone size come from that table. The profile shows 300,000 to 400,000 clones, approximately 86% of them singletons. This receptor was identified in a woman aged 55-75 years with COVID-19, enrolled during active disease. Sequencing used peripheral blood.

The CDR3 region is CASSDSVGAGELFF. In nucleotides, the CDR3 is TGTGCCAGCAGTGACTCTGTCGGGGCCGGGGAGCTGTTTTTT. This rearrangement joins TRBV6-4 to TRBJ2-2; maybe TRBD2 (5 bases). Germline-derived CDR1 and CDR2 are MRHNA and SNTAGT. The CDR3 consists of 14 residues. The V gene lost 0 bases and the J gene lost 6 bases, with 8 bases spanning the gap.